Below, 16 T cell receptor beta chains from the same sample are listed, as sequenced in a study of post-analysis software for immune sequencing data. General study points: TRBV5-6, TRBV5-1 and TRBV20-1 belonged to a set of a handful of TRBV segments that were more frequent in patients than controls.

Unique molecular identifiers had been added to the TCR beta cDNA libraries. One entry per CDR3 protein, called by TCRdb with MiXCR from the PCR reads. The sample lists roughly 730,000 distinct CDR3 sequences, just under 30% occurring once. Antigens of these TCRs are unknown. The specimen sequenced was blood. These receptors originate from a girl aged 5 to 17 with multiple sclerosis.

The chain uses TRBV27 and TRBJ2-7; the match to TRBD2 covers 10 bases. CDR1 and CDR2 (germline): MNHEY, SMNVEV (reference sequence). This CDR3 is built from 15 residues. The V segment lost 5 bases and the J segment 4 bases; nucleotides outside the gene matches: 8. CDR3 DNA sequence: TGTGCCAGCAGTGTTTGGACTAGCGGAACTTACGAGCAGTACTTC. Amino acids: CASSVWTSGTYEQYF.

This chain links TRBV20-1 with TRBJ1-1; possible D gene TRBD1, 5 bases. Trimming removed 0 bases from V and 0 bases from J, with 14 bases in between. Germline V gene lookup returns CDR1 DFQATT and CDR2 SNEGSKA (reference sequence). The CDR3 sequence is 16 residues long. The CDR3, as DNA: TGCAGTGCTAGAGAGAGAGGACGGACAATGAACACTGAAGCTTTCTTT. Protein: CSARERGRTMNTEAFF.

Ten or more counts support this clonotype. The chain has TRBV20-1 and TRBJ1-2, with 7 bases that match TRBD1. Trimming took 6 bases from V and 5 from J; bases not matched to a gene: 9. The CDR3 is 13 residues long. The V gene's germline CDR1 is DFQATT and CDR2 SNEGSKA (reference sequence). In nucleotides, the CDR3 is TGCAGTGCCCGAGAGAGCAGGGGGTATGGCTACACCTTC. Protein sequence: CSARESRGYGYTF.

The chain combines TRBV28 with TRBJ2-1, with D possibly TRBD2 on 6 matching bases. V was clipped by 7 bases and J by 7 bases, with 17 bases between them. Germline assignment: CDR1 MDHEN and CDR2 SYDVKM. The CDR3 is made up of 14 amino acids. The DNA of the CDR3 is TGTGCCAGCACCCTGAGGAGGGGAAGGAATGAGCAGTTCTTC. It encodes CASTLRRGRNEQFF.

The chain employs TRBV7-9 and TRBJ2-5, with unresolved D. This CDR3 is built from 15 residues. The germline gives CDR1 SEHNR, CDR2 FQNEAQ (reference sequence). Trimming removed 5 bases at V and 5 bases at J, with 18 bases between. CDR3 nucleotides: TGTGCCAGCAGCCTACGATGGTCTGGGAAGGAGACCCAGTACTTC. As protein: CASSLRWSGKETQYF.

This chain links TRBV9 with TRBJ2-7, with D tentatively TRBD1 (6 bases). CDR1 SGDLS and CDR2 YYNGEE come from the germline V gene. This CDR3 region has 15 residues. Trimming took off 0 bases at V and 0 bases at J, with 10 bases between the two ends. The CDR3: CASSVEARGSYEQYF. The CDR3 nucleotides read TGTGCCAGCAGCGTAGAGGCCAGGGGCTCCTACGAGCAGTACTTC. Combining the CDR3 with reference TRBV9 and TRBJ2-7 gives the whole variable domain DSGVTQTPKHLITATGQRVTLRCSPRSGDLSVYWYQQSLDQGLQFLIQYYNGEERAKGNILERFSAQQFPDLHSELNLSSLELGDSALYFCASSVEARGSYEQYFGPGTRLTVT.

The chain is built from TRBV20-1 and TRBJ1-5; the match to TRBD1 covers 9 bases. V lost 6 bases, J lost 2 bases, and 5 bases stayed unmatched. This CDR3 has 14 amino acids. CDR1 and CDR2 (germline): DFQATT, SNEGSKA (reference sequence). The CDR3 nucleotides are TGCAGTGCGGTGACAGGGGGTGGCAATCAGCCCCAGCATTTT. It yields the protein CSAVTGGGNQPQHF.

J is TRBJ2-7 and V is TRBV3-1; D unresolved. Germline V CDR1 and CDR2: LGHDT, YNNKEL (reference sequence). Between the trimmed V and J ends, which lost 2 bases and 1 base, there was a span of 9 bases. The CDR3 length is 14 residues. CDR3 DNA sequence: TGTGCCAGCAGCCAATTGGACCTTTCCTACGAGCAGTACTTC. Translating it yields CASSQLDLSYEQYF.

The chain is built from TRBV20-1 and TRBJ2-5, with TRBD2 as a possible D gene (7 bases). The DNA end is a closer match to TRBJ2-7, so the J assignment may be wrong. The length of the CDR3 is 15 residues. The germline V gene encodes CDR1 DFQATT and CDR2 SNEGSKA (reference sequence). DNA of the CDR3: TGCAGTGCTAGACCTAGGGGGGGACTTATCTACGAGCAGTACTTC. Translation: CSARPRGGLIYEQYF.

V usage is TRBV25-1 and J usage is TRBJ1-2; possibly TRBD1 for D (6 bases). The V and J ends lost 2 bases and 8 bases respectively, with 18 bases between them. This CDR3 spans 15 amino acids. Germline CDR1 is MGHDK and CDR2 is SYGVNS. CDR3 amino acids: CASSEQQPSRGGYTF. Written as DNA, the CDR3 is TGTGCCAGCAGTGAACAACAGCCTTCTAGGGGGGGCTACACCTTC.

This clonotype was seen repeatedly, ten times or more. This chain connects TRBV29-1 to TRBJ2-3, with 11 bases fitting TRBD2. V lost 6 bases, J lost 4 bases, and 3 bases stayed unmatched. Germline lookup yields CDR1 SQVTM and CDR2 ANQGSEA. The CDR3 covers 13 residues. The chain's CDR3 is CSVRGLAADTQYF. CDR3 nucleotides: TGCAGCGTGAGGGGACTAGCGGCAGATACGCAGTATTTT.

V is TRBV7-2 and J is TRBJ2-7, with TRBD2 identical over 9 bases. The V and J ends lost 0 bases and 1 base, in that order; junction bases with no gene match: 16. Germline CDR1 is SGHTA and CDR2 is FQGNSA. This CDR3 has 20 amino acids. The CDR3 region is CASSLATLGGRAIGSYEQYF. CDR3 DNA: TGTGCCAGCAGCTTAGCAACGCTGGGCGGGAGGGCCATTGGGTCCTACGAGCAGTACTTC.

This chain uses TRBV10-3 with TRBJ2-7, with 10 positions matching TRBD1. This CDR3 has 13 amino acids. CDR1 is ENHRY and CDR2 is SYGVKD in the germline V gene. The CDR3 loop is CTIREDRGDEQYV. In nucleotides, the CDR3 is TGTACCATCAGAGAGGACAGGGGGGACGAGCAGTACGTC.

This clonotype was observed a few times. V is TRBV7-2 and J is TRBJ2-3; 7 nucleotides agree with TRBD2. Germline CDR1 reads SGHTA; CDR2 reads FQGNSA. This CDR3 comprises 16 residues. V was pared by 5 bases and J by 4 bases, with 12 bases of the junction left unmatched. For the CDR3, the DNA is TGTGCCAGCAGCCTCTCGGGCGGGAGTGGGGCAGATACGCAGTATTTT. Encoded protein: CASSLSGGSGADTQYF.

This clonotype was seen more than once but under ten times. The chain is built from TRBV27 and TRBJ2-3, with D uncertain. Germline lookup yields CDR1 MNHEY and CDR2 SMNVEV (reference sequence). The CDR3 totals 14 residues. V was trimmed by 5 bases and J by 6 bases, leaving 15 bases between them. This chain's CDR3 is CASSPRSLKDTQYF. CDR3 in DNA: TGTGCCAGCAGTCCCCGGAGTCTTAAGGATACGCAGTATTTT.

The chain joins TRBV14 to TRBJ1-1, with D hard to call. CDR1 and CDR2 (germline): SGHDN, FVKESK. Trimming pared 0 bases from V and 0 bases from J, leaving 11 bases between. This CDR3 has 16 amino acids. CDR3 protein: CASSQEWPPMNTEAFF. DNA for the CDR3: TGTGCCAGCAGCCAAGAATGGCCTCCTATGAACACTGAAGCTTTCTTT.